The 29 T cell receptor beta chains given below trace back to one sample, sequenced in a study of CD8+ T cells in alopecia areata. Extracted RNA was reverse transcribed into cDNA, the sequencing template. Using immunoSEQ multiplex PCR, the repertoire was profiled, and TCRdb retains in-frame clones only, with some absent. The sample contains 150,000 to 200,000 clones, 65% of which appear only once. Treatment meaning: oral pan-JAK inhibitor, 5-10 mg twice daily. The sequences come from CD4+ T cells sorted from blood, collected at week 4, from a patient treated with tofacitinib. Receptor source: a human donor with alopecia areata.

This clone was detected a few times. The CDR3 nucleotides are TGCAGTGTAGCAGATACGCAGTATTTT. Translating gives CSVADTQYF. The rearrangement uses TRBV20-1 and TRBJ2-3; no reliable D call. The germline V and J ends were trimmed by 7 bases and 4 bases, with 3 bases remaining between them. This CDR3 region has 9 residues. Germline assignment: CDR1 DFQATT and CDR2 SNEGSKA (reference sequence).

The rearrangement joins TRBV6-1 to TRBJ2-6; a weak D match, TRBD2 (5 bases). Trimming removed 2 bases from V and 0 bases from J, with 11 bases in between. The germline CDR1 and CDR2 sequences are MNHNS and SASEGT. CDR3 size: 17 residues. CDR3 in amino acids: CASSEFGLSSGANVLTF. The CDR3 nucleotides read TGTGCCAGCAGTGAATTCGGACTGAGCTCTGGGGCCAACGTCCTGACTTTC.

In DNA form, the CDR3 reads TGCAGCGTTGAAGTGAGGGGCGACTCCACAGATACGCAGTATTTT. This encodes CSVEVRGDSTDTQYF. The V and J genes are TRBV29-1 and TRBJ2-3; TRBD1 or TRBD2 may be the D gene (5 bases each). CDR3 size: 15 residues. CDR1 is SQVTM, CDR2 ANQGSEA, per germline. Trimming cost V 1 base and J 2 bases, with 13 bases left between them.

V and J are TRBV7-3 and TRBJ2-2, with D hard to call. The germline gives CDR1 SGHTA, CDR2 FQGTGA. Trimming left V 2 bases short and J 0 bases short, with 7 bases between. There are 15 residues in the CDR3. This CDR3 reads CASSLGLANTGELFF. CDR3 bases: TGTGCCAGCAGCTTAGGGCTTGCGAACACCGGGGAGCTGTTTTTT.

V gene TRBV29-1 combines with J gene TRBJ1-4; D gene uncertain. V lost 0 bases and J 5 bases, leaving 10 bases between the germline ends. The germline V gene encodes CDR1 SQVTM and CDR2 ANQGSEA. The CDR3 is 14 residues long. The CDR3 region has the DNA TGCAGCGTTGAAGATCGTCGGACCAATGAAAAACTGTTTTTT. Protein sequence: CSVEDRRTNEKLFF.

This clone was recorded a few times. The chain employs TRBV21-1 and TRBJ2-1; the D call TRBD2 from the table was never checked on the DNA. TRBV21-1 is marked as a pseudogene. The CDR3 sequence is 12 residues long. As DNA, the CDR3 is TGTGCCAGCAGCATCTCGTGTAATGAGCAGTTCTTC. Protein product: CASSISCNEQFF.

The rearrangement links TRBV12-5 to TRBJ1-5; tentatively, D is TRBD1 (5 bases). Per germline, CDR1 LGHNT and CDR2 FRNRAP. V was trimmed by 2 bases and J by 3 bases, leaving 11 bases between them. The CDR3 length is 15 residues. CDR3 residues: CASGLRGADNQPQHF. CDR3 DNA: TGTGCTAGTGGTTTGCGAGGGGCTGACAATCAGCCCCAGCATTTT.

This chain joins TRBV11-1 and TRBJ2-1; D not resolved. Trimming stripped 1 base from V and 6 bases from J, with 13 bases between. Germline V lookup: CDR1 SGHAT, CDR2 FQDESV (reference sequence). The CDR3 sequence is 15 residues long. The CDR3 region is CASSLVGSPVNEQFF. The CDR3 nucleotides are TGTGCCAGCAGCTTAGTTGGCTCTCCAGTCAATGAGCAGTTCTTC.

The chain employs TRBV29-1 and TRBJ1-1; D is unclear. This CDR3 spans 12 amino acids. Germline values: CDR1 SQVTM, CDR2 ANQGSEA. The V end was cut by 3 bases, the J end by 3 bases, with 8 bases between. The CDR3 DNA reads as TGCAGCGTTGACGTGAGTTACACTGAAGCTTTCTTT. Translation: CSVDVSYTEAFF.

This rearrangement joins TRBV7-9 to TRBJ1-6; 12 nucleotides align to TRBD1. The CDR3 runs to 15 residues. CDR1 is SEHNR, CDR2 FQNEAQ, per germline (reference sequence). V gave up 5 bases and J gave up 6 bases; unmatched junction bases: 2. The CDR3 protein is CASSRDRGLNSPLHF. As DNA, the CDR3 is TGTGCCAGCAGCAGGGACAGGGGGCTTAATTCACCCCTCCACTTT.

V usage is TRBV6-5 and J usage is TRBJ1-1; possibly TRBD1 for D (5 bases). The germline V and J ends were trimmed by 8 bases and 5 bases, with 21 bases remaining between them. The germline V gene encodes CDR1 MNHEY and CDR2 SVGAGI. The CDR3 totals 15 residues. The CDR3 loop reads CASGLLWGGITEAFF. CDR3 bases: TGTGCCAGCGGACTCTTATGGGGGGGGATTACTGAAGCTTTCTTT.

This clone came up a few times. This sequence joins TRBV4-3 and TRBJ1-1, with unresolved D. V lost 0 bases and J lost 3, with 8 bases in between. The CDR3 spans 14 residues. Germline V gives CDR1 LGHNA, CDR2 YSLEER. The CDR3 region is CASSQDSGYTEAFF. The CDR3 coding sequence is TGCGCCAGCAGCCAAGATAGCGGATACACTGAAGCTTTCTTT.

The chain joins TRBV5-1 to TRBJ2-5; 7 nucleotides align to TRBD1. Germline CDR1 reads SGHRS; CDR2 reads YFSETQ. This CDR3 spans 15 amino acids. With V trimmed by 0 bases and J by 3 bases, 5 bases remained unmatched. Here the CDR3 reads CASSLAGTAEETQYF. CDR3 bases: TGCGCCAGCAGCTTGGCCGGGACAGCAGAAGAGACCCAGTACTTC. The full variable domain, in which reference TRBV5-1 and TRBJ2-5 provide the parts outside the CDR3, is KAGVTQTPRYLIKTRGQQVTLSCSPISGHRSVSWYQQTPGQGLQFLFEYFSETQRNKGNFPGRFSGRQFSNSRSEMNVSTLELGDSALYLCASSLAGTAEETQYFGPGTRLLVL.

This clone was seen a few times. The chain has TRBV11-2 and TRBJ2-7; D is undetermined. The CDR3 is 15 amino acids. Deletions cut 3 bases from V and 6 bases from J, with 18 bases between. Per the germline V gene, CDR1 is SGHAT and CDR2 is FQNNGV. The CDR3 reads CASSFALGRVGEQYF. As DNA, the CDR3 is TGTGCCAGCAGCTTCGCCCTAGGACGGGTAGGCGAGCAGTACTTC.

The chain couples TRBV6-6 to TRBJ2-5, with D tentatively TRBD1 (6 bases). The V gene's germline CDR1 is MNHNY and CDR2 SVGAGI (reference sequence). The CDR3 extends over 14 amino acids. The V end was cut by 3 bases, the J end by 4 bases, with 12 bases between. This CDR3 reads CASSYAPGAETQYF. CDR3 nucleotide sequence: TGTGCCAGCAGTTATGCCCCAGGGGCAGAGACCCAGTACTTC.

This chain connects TRBV29-1 to TRBJ2-1, with a possible D match to TRBD2 (6 bases). Trimming took 4 bases from V and 2 from J, leaving 18 bases between them. The CDR3 is 16 amino acids. Germline values: CDR1 SQVTM, CDR2 ANQGSEA. CDR3 sequence reads: CSVVKAGFRTYNEQFF. The CDR3 DNA sequence: TGCAGCGTTGTGAAGGCGGGGTTCAGAACCTACAATGAGCAGTTCTTC.

This rearrangement joins TRBV29-1 to TRBJ1-1, with 7 bases identical to TRBD1. Germline trimming cut 7 bases from V and 1 base from J; bases unmatched to any gene: 6. This CDR3 contains 13 residues. Germline CDR1 is SQVTM and CDR2 is ANQGSEA. This CDR3 reads CSDRGGGNTEAFF. CDR3 bases: TGCAGCGACAGGGGAGGGGGGAACACTGAAGCTTTCTTT.

Regarding this clone: Other nucleotide sequences from this sample produce the same CDR3. The chain uses TRBV27 and TRBJ1-6; D might be TRBD1 (5 bases). V was pared by 3 bases and J by 9 bases, with 9 bases between. Per the germline V gene, CDR1 is MNHEY and CDR2 is SMNVEV (reference sequence). This CDR3 contains 13 residues. The CDR3 loop is CASSFQGGSPLHF. In DNA, the CDR3 is TGTGCCAGCAGTTTTCAGGGCGGTTCACCCCTCCACTTT.

This sequence joins TRBV29-1 and TRBJ1-1; D not certain. The germline CDR1 and CDR2 sequences are SQVTM and ANQGSEA. This CDR3 has 11 amino acids. V was clipped by 6 bases and J by 6 bases, with 11 bases between them. The CDR3, as DNA: TGCAGCGTGGTCCCATGGCCTGAAGCTTTCTTT. It encodes CSVVPWPEAFF.

This chain uses TRBV4-3 with TRBJ1-5; D gene uncertain. The CDR3 consists of 15 residues. From germline, CDR1 is LGHNA and CDR2 YSLEER. V lost 4 bases and J 3 bases, leaving 13 bases between the germline ends. CDR3 DNA sequence: TGCGCCAGCAGCCTTTCGGACCAAGACAATCAGCCCCAGCATTTT. It encodes CASSLSDQDNQPQHF.

The chain combines TRBV29-1 with TRBJ2-6; no clear D gene. Germline CDR1 reads SQVTM; CDR2 reads ANQGSEA. The V and J ends lost 7 bases and 0 bases respectively, with 4 bases between them. This CDR3 spans 12 amino acids. CDR3 sequence reads: CSAHSGANVLTF. CDR3 nucleotide sequence: TGCAGCGCCCACTCTGGGGCCAACGTCCTGACTTTC.

The chain uses TRBV4-3 and TRBJ2-1; D is undetermined. The V end lost 2 bases, the J end lost 5 bases, and 13 bases lay between the germline ends. From germline, CDR1 is LGHNA and CDR2 YSLEER. This CDR3 has 15 residues. Here the CDR3 DNA reads TGCGCCAGCAGCCAACCTAGTGTTGTGGACAATGAGCAGTTCTTC. Translating it yields CASSQPSVVDNEQFF.

This clone was detected only once. The chain couples TRBV5-4 to TRBJ1-6; TRBD1 matches at 11 bases. The CDR3 sequence is 16 residues long. The germline CDR1 and CDR2 sequences are SGHNT and YYREEE (reference sequence). The junction had 4 bases not matched to a gene; V was cut back by 4 bases and J by 4 bases. Written as DNA, the CDR3 is TGTGCCAGCAGCCCAGGACAGGGGGCGTATAATTCACCCCTCCACTTT. Translation gives CASSPGQGAYNSPLHF.

This clone has more than one count but fewer than ten. The V call is TRBV29-1, the J call TRBJ2-2; 10 nucleotides align to TRBD1. Germline V gene lookup returns CDR1 SQVTM and CDR2 ANQGSEA. This CDR3 spans 14 amino acids. Trimming took 4 bases from V and 5 from J; bases not matched to a gene: 4. The CDR3 loop reads CSVGRDRGTGELFF. Here the CDR3 DNA reads TGCAGCGTTGGTCGGGACAGGGGTACCGGGGAGCTGTTTTTT.

The chain couples TRBV30 to TRBJ1-2; D call uncertain. The CDR3 loop spans 12 amino acids. Germline CDR1 reads GTSNPN; CDR2 reads SVGIG (reference sequence). Trimming cost V 4 bases and J 8 bases, with 14 bases left between them. CDR3 DNA sequence: TGTGCCTGGATCGGATCTTTTGACGGCTACACCTTC. This codes for CAWIGSFDGYTF.

The chain joins TRBV27 to TRBJ2-6, with D perhaps given as TRBD1 or TRBD2 (5 bases each). CDR1 and CDR2 (germline): MNHEY, SMNVEV (reference sequence). V was cut by 3 bases and J by 0 bases, with 24 bases left in between. This CDR3 region has 21 residues. CDR3 DNA sequence: TGTGCCAGCAGTTTTCTTATCACCCCTCCAGGGAGACCCTCTGGGGCCAACGTCCTGACTTTC. Residues: CASSFLITPPGRPSGANVLTF.

This clone has at least ten counts. Other DNA sequences from this sample encode an identical CDR3 as well. This sequence joins TRBV25-1 and TRBJ2-3; D remains unclear. V lost 5 bases and J lost 3, with 6 bases in between. The germline CDR1 and CDR2 sequences are MGHDK and SYGVNS. The CDR3 is 12 residues long. The CDR3: CASSRGTDTQYF. DNA for the CDR3: TGTGCCAGCAGTCGAGGTACAGATACGCAGTATTTT. Supplemented by reference TRBV25-1 and TRBJ2-3, the full variable domain reads EADIYQTPRYLVIGTGKKITLECSQTMGHDKMYWYQQDPGMELHLIHYSYGVNSTEKGDLSSESTVSRIRTEHFPLTLESARPSHTSQYLCASSRGTDTQYFGPGTRLTVL.

J is TRBJ2-5 and V is TRBV10-3, with 10 bases aligning to TRBD1. CDR1 ENHRY and CDR2 SYGVKD come from the germline V gene. With V trimmed by 11 bases and J by 5 bases, 8 bases remained unmatched. This CDR3 is built from 13 residues. CDR3 in DNA: TGTGCCCCGGGACAGGGGATGTGGGAGACCCAGTACTTC. Protein: CAPGQGMWETQYF.

J is TRBJ1-6 and V is TRBV10-3; TRBD1 is a possible D gene (5 bases). CDR1 and CDR2 (germline): ENHRY, SYGVKD. The CDR3 covers 15 residues. The germline V and J ends were trimmed by 0 bases and 7 bases, with 10 bases remaining between them. The chain's CDR3 is CAISESRGENSPLHF. The CDR3 DNA reads TGTGCCATCAGTGAGTCGAGAGGGGAGAATTCACCCCTCCACTTT.